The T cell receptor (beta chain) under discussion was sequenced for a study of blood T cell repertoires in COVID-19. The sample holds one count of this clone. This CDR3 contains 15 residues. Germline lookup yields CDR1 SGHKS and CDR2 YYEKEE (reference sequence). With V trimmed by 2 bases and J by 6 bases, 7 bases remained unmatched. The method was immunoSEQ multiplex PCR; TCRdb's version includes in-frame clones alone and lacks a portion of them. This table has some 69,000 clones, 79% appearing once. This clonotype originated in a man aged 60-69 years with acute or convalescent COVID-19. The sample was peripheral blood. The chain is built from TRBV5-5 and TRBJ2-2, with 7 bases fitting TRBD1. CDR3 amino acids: CASSFRGLGAGELFF. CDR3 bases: TGTGCCAGCAGCTTCAGGGGGTTAGGAGCCGGGGAGCTGTTTTTT.